This TCR beta chain was found in a study of blood T cell repertoires in COVID-19. Study-level background: Sample material is recorded as cDNA or gDNA derived from T cells, B-cell-depleted T cells, or PBMCs.

Method: immunoSEQ multiplex PCR; TCRdb's copy keeps in-frame clones and lacks some. The sample carries some 300,000 clones, roughly 86% recorded once. The V end lost 6 bases, the J end lost 8 bases, and 13 bases lay between the germline ends. Germline-derived CDR1 and CDR2 are MNHEY and SVGAGI. The CDR3 loop spans 13 amino acids. The receptor comes from a man between 65 and 80 years old with acute or convalescent COVID-19. Sequencing was done on a sample of peripheral blood. The chain couples TRBV6-5 to TRBJ1-4; no reliable D call. In DNA, the CDR3 is TGTGCCAGCAGGGGTTCCCAACTAGAAAAACTGTTTTTT. Amino acid sequence: CASRGSQLEKLFF.